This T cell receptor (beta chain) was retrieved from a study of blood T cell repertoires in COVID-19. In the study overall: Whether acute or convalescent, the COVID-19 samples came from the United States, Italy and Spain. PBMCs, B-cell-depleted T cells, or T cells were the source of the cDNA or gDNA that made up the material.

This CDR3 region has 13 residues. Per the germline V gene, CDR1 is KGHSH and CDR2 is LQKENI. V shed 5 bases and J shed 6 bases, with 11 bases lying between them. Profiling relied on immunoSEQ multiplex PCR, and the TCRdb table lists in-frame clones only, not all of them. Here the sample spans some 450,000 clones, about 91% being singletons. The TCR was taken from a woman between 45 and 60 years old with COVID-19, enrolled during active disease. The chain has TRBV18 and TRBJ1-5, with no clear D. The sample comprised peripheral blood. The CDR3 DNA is TGTGCCAGCTCAGCCTTGTCAGGTCAGCCCCAGCATTTT. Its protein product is CASSALSGQPQHF.